A selection of T cell receptor beta chains follows, all from one sample in a study of regulatory T cells in long-lasting Graves disease. TCRdb itself ran the multiplex PCR reads through MiXCR, one entry per CDR3 protein. In the table there are about 470,000 distinct CDR3 sequences, under 25% of which are singletons. This sample comprised peripheral blood mononuclear cells (PBMCs), obtained when the disease was refractory, from a patient treated with antithyroid drugs. All receptors come from a female donor with Graves disease. The CDR3 runs from the conserved cysteine through the conserved F or W. The order of the fields is D gene, clone size, V gene, J gene, CDR3 protein, CDR3 DNA. D genes are given only for firm matches. Clone size is stated in some rows and not others, as once, few, many or a class when expanded.

>.|.|TRBV6-2/TRBV6-3|TRBJ2-3
CASSYSGDFFTDTQYF
TGTGCCAGCAGTTACTCGGGGGACTTCTTCACAGATACGCAGTATTTT
>TRBD1|many|TRBV2|TRBJ1-4
CASSPQGAGEKLFF
TGTGCCAGCAGTCCACAGGGGGCGGGAGAAAAACTGTTTTTT
>.|few|TRBV7-8|TRBJ1-2
CASSPQWGGQTDYTF
TGTGCCAGCAGCCCCCAATGGGGGGGGCAGACGGACTACACCTTC
>TRBD1|many|TRBV3-1|TRBJ2-7
CASSQDPRDREYEQYF
TGTGCCAGCAGCCAAGATCCCCGGGACAGGGAGTACGAGCAGTACTTC
>.|many|TRBV6-1|TRBJ1-2
CASSSRGSSNYGYTF
TGTGCCAGCAGTAGCCGGGGATCATCTAACTATGGCTACACCTTC
>.|many|TRBV6-2/TRBV6-3|TRBJ2-7
CASTLGQFYEQYF
TGTGCCAGCACCCTAGGACAGTTCTACGAGCAGTACTTC
>.|few|TRBV20-1|TRBJ2-7
CSARVAQSSYEQYF
TGCAGTGCTAGAGTGGCACAGAGCTCCTACGAGCAGTACTTC
>.|few|TRBV30|TRBJ2-4
CAWGVSAGAYF
TGTGCCTGGGGTGTTTCGGCGGGGGCGTACTTC
>TRBD1|few|TRBV28|TRBJ2-3
CASREAGGSMDTQYF
TGTGCCAGCCGCGAGGCAGGGGGCAGTATGGATACGCAGTATTTT
>.|many|TRBV5-1|TRBJ1-1
CASSPKGGSVTEAFF
TGCGCCAGCAGCCCGAAGGGAGGGTCGGTAACTGAAGCTTTCTTT
>TRBD1|many|TRBV20-1|TRBJ1-2
CSASGGQGPIYGYTF
TGCAGTGCTAGCGGGGGACAGGGGCCAATCTATGGCTACACCTTC
>.|many|TRBV12-3/TRBV12-4|TRBJ1-1
CASGVGMNTEAFF
TGTGCCAGCGGGGTCGGCATGAACACTGAAGCTTTCTTT
>TRBD1|many|TRBV27|TRBJ1-4
CASSLAGQDFEKLFF
TGTGCCAGCAGTCTCGCGGGACAGGACTTTGAAAAACTGTTTTTT
>.|many|TRBV28|TRBJ2-4
CASSLAQGAKNIQYF
TGTGCCAGCAGCTTAGCGCAGGGAGCCAAAAACATTCAGTACTTC
>TRBD2|.|TRBV7-2|TRBJ2-7
CASSRLAGGQYDEQYF
TGTGCCAGCAGCCGTTTAGCGGGAGGGCAGTACGACGAGCAGTACTTC
>.|few|TRBV5-4|TRBJ2-5
CASSQTYQETQYF
TGTGCCAGCAGCCAAACGTACCAAGAGACCCAGTACTTC
>.|.|TRBV2|TRBJ1-5
CAGSEAPPGAQMPQHF
TGTGCCGGCAGTGAAGCACCCCCGGGAGCCCAGATGCCCCAGCATTTT
>TRBD1|few|TRBV29-1|TRBJ1-2
CSGSPDRGYGYTF
TGCAGCGGCTCCCCGGACAGGGGCTATGGCTACACCTTC
>.|many|TRBV20-1|TRBJ1-1
CSARRGADTEAFF
TGCAGTGCTCGGCGGGGGGCTGACACTGAAGCTTTCTTT
>TRBD2|.|TRBV7-9|TRBJ2-1
CASSLIAGGPSEQFF
TGTGCCAGCAGTCTAATAGCGGGAGGGCCCAGTGAGCAGTTCTTC
>.|.|TRBV19|TRBJ1-6
CASTDRRGTSANSPLHF
TGTGCCAGTACCGACCGGAGGGGAACGAGTGCTAATTCACCCCTCCACTTT
>TRBD2|few|TRBV5-4|TRBJ2-7
CASSTGLVDAYEQYF
TGTGCCAGCAGCACTGGACTAGTCGATGCCTACGAGCAGTACTTC
>.|few|TRBV7-2|TRBJ1-1
CASSPWTQEAFF
TGTGCCAGCAGCCCTTGGACACAGGAAGCTTTCTTT
>.|many|TRBV2|TRBJ2-5
CASSGMPGPPQQETQYF
TGTGCCAGCAGTGGAATGCCAGGGCCCCCGCAGCAAGAGACCCAGTACTTC
>.|.|TRBV20-1|TRBJ1-1
CSAMEGGGNTEAFF
TGCAGTGCTATGGAGGGGGGAGGGAACACTGAAGCTTTCTTT
>.|once|TRBV7-8|TRBJ2-5
CASSAGAYETQYF
TGTGCCAGCAGCGCGGGTGCTTATGAGACCCAGTACTTC
>.|.|TRBV18|TRBJ2-7
CASSFVRTSSYEQYF
TGTGCCAGCTCATTTGTGCGGACAAGCTCCTACGAGCAGTACTTC
>TRBD2|.|TRBV4-3|TRBJ2-7
CASSQLAGDAYEQYF
TGCGCCAGCAGCCAGCTAGCGGGGGACGCCTACGAGCAGTACTTC
>.|.|TRBV3-1|TRBJ2-7
CASSGAQVGTRFYEQYF
TGTGCCAGCAGCGGGGCACAAGTCGGGACTCGATTCTACGAGCAGTACTTC
>TRBD1|few|TRBV4-3|TRBJ2-7
CASSQDKDRVLYEQYF
TGCGCCAGCAGCCAAGATAAGGACAGGGTTCTCTACGAGCAGTACTTC
>TRBD1|.|TRBV3-1|TRBJ1-2
CASSYGQGARGYTF
TGTGCCAGCAGCTACGGACAGGGGGCGCGGGGCTACACCTTC
>.|.|TRBV7-8|TRBJ2-1
CATLVGPGEQFF
TGTGCCACCCTAGTCGGCCCGGGGGAGCAGTTCTTC
>.|few|TRBV3-1|TRBJ1-1
CASSPGWLNTEAFF
TGTGCCAGCAGCCCGGGGTGGTTGAACACTGAAGCTTTCTTT
>.|many|TRBV6-1|TRBJ1-5
CASSEPSGGNNQPQHF
TGTGCCAGCAGTGAACCCAGTGGAGGAAACAATCAGCCCCAGCATTTT
>.|few|TRBV19|TRBJ1-1
CASSIALGNTEAFF
TGTGCCAGTAGTATCGCCTTGGGGAACACTGAAGCTTTCTTT
>.|many|TRBV11-2|TRBJ1-1
CASSVSSEAFF
TGTGCCAGCAGCGTCAGTAGTGAAGCTTTCTTT
>.|.|TRBV19|TRBJ1-1
CASIGQTYGGTEAFF
TGTGCCAGTATAGGACAGACCTACGGGGGGACTGAAGCTTTCTTT
>.|many|TRBV24-1|TRBJ1-1
CATRAFQNTEAFF
TGTGCCACCAGAGCGTTTCAGAACACTGAAGCTTTCTTT
>TRBD2|many|TRBV7-2|TRBJ2-7
CASSLGASGLSYEQYF
TGTGCCAGCAGCTTAGGTGCTAGCGGACTCTCCTACGAGCAGTACTTC
>.|.|TRBV28|TRBJ2-7
CASRTSGFSAEQYF
TGTGCCAGCAGGACTTCGGGCTTTAGCGCCGAGCAGTACTTC
>.|.|TRBV18|TRBJ1-2
CASSPGRAEGYTF
TGTGCCAGCTCACCAGGCAGGGCCGAGGGCTACACCTTC
>TRBD1|.|TRBV20-1|TRBJ2-2
CSARADRDRILTSNTGELFF
TGCAGTGCTAGAGCTGACAGGGATCGCATCCTAACTTCGAACACCGGGGAGCTGTTTTTT
>TRBD1|few|TRBV29-1|TRBJ1-4
CSVSSGGSGEKLFF
TGCAGCGTCTCGTCAGGGGGTTCAGGTGAAAAACTGTTTTTT
>.|.|TRBV14|TRBJ1-1
CASSLWGDRSTEAFF
TGTGCCAGCAGCCTTTGGGGGGATCGAAGCACTGAAGCTTTCTTT
>TRBD2|.|TRBV12-3/TRBV12-4|TRBJ2-3
CASSPSGRYTDTQYF
TGTGCCAGCAGTCCTAGCGGGAGGTACACGGATACGCAGTATTTT
>.|.|TRBV7-6|TRBJ1-1
CASSSIFGDKEALKAFF
TGTGCCAGCAGCTCTATCTTTGGGGACAAGGAGGCCCTTAAAGCTTTCTTT
>.|many|TRBV10-3|TRBJ1-2
CAISERGATYGYTF
TGTGCCATCAGTGAGCGGGGGGCGACCTATGGCTACACCTTC
>TRBD1|few|TRBV20-1|TRBJ1-5
CSAPRTGSVDQPQHF
TGCAGTGCTCCTCGGACAGGTTCGGTGGATCAGCCCCAGCATTTT
>TRBD1|.|TRBV7-9|TRBJ2-2
CASSYGQGAGELFF
TGTGCCAGCAGCTATGGACAGGGGGCCGGGGAGCTGTTTTTT
>.|.|TRBV4-1|TRBJ2-4
CASSQAGSGDIQYF
TGCGCCAGCAGCCAAGCGGGGTCTGGGGACATTCAGTACTTC
>.|many|TRBV6-1|TRBJ2-7
CASKPRGSYEQYF
TGTGCCAGCAAACCACGGGGAAGCTACGAGCAGTACTTC
>TRBD2|.|TRBV10-3|TRBJ2-7
CAISESSGTSSSYEQYF
TGTGCCATCAGTGAGTCTTCCGGGACTAGTTCATCCTACGAGCAGTACTTC